This record covers a single T cell receptor (beta chain). What it binds is not known. It was with 32 V and 13 J primers that multiplex PCR amplified TCR beta CDR3. TCRdb reprocessed the multiplex PCR reads with MiXCR, giving one entry per CDR3 protein. Among about 16,000 distinct CDR3 sequences listed, under 35% were seen once. The data are from a study of immune heterogeneity within non-small cell lung tumors. Points from the study as a whole: Between individual patients, the high-frequency T-cell receptor beta clonotypes largely differed.

Genomic DNA from bulk tumor acted as the template, and 600 ng was loaded per sample. Primary tumors were biopsied several times each, far apart, intraoperatively. Untreated, newly diagnosed non-small cell lung cancer patients underwent curative surgery. The CDR3 sequence is 16 residues long. CDR1 GTSNPN and CDR2 SVGIG come from the germline V gene (reference sequence). V lost 6 bases, J lost 3 bases, and 20 bases lay in between. The receptor was isolated from a woman between 45 and 65 years old with non-small cell lung cancer. This rearrangement joins TRBV30 to TRBJ1-4; D might be TRBD1 (5 bases). Sequencing used lung tumor tissue. CDR3 DNA sequence: TGTGCCTGCACCCTTAGGCAGGGCGAGGCTAATGAAAAACTGTTTTTT. Translating it yields CACTLRQGEANEKLFF.